The following is a TCR beta chain sequence with its context. Its antigen is still unknown. The germline V gene has CDR1 GTSNPN and CDR2 SVGIG (reference sequence). J gave up 5 bases and V 2 bases, and 7 bases lay outside the gene matches. This CDR3 region has 15 residues. CD45RO-negative cells were positively selected for CCR7, leaving out terminally differentiated effector memory CD45RA+ cells. The data are from a study of shared clonotypes between healthy human individuals. Study summary: CD4 naive cells filled three plates per donor, CD4 memory three, CD8 naive two and CD8 memory one. The study, taken as a whole, reports: Non-shared clonotypes were found to have lower generation probabilities than the clonotypes that were shared by all four of the sorted-subset donors. Estimated richness values were generally larger in naive subsets than in memory subsets.

Genomic DNA (from each subset) was split evenly across several immunoSEQ plates. Using immunoSEQ multiplex PCR, the repertoire was profiled, and TCRdb retains in-frame clones only, with some absent. The sample records approximately 600,000 clones, around 95% being singletons. The receptor was derived from a woman in her twenties or thirties in good health. Sequencing was carried out using naive CD8+ T cells sorted from blood. V usage is TRBV30 and J usage is TRBJ2-1; 9 nucleotides line up with TRBD2. This chain's CDR3 is CAWSTGLAGNNEQFF. CDR3 in DNA: TGTGCCTGGAGTACGGGACTAGCAGGAAACAATGAGCAGTTCTTC.